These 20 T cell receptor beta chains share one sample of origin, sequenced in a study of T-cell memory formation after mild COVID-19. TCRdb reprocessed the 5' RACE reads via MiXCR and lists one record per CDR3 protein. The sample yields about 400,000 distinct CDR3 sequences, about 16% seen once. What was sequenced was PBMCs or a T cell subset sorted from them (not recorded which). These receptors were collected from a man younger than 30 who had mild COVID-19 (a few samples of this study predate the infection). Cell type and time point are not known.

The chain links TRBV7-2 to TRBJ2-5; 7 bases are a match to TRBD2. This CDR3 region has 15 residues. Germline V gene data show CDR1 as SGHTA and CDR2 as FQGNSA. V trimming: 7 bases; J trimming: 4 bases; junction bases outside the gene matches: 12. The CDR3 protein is CASTLRGRERETQYF. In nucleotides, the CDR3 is TGTGCCAGCACTCTACGGGGGAGGGAGAGAGAGACCCAGTACTTC.

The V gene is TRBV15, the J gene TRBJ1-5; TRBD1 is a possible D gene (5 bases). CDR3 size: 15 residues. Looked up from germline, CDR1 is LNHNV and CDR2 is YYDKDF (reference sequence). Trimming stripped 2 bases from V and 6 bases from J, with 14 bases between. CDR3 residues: CATSRLRKGFQPQHF. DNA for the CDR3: TGTGCCACCAGCAGACTAAGAAAGGGGTTTCAGCCCCAGCATTTT.

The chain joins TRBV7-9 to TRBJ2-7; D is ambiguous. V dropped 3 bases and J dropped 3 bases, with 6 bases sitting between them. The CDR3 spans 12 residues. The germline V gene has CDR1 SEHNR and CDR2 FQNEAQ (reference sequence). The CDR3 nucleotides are TGTGCCAGCAGCTTGGCGGTCTACGAGCAGTACTTC. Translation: CASSLAVYEQYF. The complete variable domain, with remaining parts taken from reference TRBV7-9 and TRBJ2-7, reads DTGVSQNPRHKITKRGQNVTFRCDPISEHNRLYWYRQTLGQGPEFLTYFQNEAQLEKSRLLSDRFSAERPKGSFSTLEIQRTEQGDSAMYLCASSLAVYEQYFGPGTRLTVT.

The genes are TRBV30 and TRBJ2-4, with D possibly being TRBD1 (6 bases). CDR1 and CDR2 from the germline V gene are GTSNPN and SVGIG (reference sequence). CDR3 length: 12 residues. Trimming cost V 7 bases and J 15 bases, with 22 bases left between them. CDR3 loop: CAFNPGGPTPYF. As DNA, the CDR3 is TGTGCCTTCAACCCTGGGGGCCCTACGCCGTACTTC.

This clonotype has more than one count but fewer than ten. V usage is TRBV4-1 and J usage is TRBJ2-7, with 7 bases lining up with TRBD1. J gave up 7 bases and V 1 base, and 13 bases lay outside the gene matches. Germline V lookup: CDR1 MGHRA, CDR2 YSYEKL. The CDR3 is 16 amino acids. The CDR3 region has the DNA TGCGCCAGCAGCCAAGTCTTCCGGACAGGAGTTCAAGAGCAGTACGTC. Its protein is CASSQVFRTGVQEQYV.

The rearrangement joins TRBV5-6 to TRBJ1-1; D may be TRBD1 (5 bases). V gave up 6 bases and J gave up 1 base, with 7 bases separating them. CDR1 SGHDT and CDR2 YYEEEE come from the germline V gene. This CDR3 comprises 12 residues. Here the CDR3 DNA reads TGTGCCAGCACTCAGGGGAACACTGAAGCTTTCTTT. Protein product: CASTQGNTEAFF.

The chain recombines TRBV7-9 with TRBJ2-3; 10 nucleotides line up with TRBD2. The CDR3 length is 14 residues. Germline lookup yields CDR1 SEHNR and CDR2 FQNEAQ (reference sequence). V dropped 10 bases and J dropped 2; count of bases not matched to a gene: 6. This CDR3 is CATPGLASTDTQYF. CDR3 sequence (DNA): TGTGCCACCCCGGGACTAGCGTCCACAGATACGCAGTATTTT.

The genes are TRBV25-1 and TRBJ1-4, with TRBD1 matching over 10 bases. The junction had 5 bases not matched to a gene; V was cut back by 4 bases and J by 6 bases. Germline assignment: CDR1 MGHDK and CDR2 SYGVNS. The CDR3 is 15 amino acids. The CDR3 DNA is TGTGCCAGCAGTGCTCCCGGGACAGGGGATGAAAAACTGTTTTTT. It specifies CASSAPGTGDEKLFF.

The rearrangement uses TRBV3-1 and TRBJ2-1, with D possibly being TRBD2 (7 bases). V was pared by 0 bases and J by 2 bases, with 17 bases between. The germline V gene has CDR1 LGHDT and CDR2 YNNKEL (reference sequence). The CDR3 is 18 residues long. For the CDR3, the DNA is TGTGCCAGCAGCCAAGATGGTCTCGCGGGGGCTACCTACAATGAGCAGTTCTTC. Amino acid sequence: CASSQDGLAGATYNEQFF.

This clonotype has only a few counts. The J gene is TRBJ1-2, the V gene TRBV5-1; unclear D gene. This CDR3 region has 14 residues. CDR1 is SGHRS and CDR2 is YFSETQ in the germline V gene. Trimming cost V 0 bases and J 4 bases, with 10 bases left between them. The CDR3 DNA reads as TGCGCCAGCAGCTTGGGCCCACCCTCCTATGGCTACACCTTC. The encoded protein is CASSLGPPSYGYTF.

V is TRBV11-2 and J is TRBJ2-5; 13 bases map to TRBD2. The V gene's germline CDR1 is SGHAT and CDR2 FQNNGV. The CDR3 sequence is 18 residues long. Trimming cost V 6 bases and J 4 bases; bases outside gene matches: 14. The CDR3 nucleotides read TGTGCCAGCAGACCCGGGACTAGCGGGGTTTCGGCCACAGAGACCCAGTACTTC. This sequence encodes CASRPGTSGVSATETQYF.

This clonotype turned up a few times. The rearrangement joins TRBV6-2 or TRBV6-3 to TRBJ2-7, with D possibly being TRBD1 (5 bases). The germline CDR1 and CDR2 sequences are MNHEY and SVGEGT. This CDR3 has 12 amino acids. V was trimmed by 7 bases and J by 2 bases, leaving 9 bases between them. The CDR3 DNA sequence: TGTGCCAGCAATGACAGCCCCTACGAGCAGTACTTC. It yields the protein CASNDSPYEQYF.

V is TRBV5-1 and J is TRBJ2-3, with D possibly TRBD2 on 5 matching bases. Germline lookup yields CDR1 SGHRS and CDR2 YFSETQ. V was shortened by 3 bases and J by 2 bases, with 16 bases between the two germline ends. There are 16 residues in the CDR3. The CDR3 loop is CASSSSPSRHTDTQYF. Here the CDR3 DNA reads TGCGCCAGCAGCTCCTCCCCTAGCCGACACACAGATACGCAGTATTTT.

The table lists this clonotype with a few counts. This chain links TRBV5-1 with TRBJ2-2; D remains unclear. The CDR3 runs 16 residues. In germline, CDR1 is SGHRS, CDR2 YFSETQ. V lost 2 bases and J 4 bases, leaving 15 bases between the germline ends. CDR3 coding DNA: TGCGCCAGCAGCTTTGGGCCTTCCTCGGGCACCGGGGAGCTGTTTTTT. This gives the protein CASSFGPSSGTGELFF.

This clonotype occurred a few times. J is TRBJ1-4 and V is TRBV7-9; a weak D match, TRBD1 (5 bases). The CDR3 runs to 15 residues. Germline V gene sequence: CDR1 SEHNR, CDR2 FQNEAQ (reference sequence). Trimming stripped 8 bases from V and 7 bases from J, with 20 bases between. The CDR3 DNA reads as TGTGCCAGCTCCCCCCCCGGGGGTTTTGGTGAAAAACTGTTTTTT. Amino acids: CASSPPGGFGEKLFF.

The chain's CDR3 is CASLPSWSETQYF. CDR3 DNA: TGTGCCAGCCTCCCGTCCTGGTCGGAGACCCAGTACTTC. The chain combines TRBV18 with TRBJ2-5; no definite D call. CDR1 and CDR2 from the germline V gene are KGHSH and LQKENI. V lost 8 bases to trimming and J lost 5 bases, with 15 bases between them. The CDR3 is made up of 13 amino acids.

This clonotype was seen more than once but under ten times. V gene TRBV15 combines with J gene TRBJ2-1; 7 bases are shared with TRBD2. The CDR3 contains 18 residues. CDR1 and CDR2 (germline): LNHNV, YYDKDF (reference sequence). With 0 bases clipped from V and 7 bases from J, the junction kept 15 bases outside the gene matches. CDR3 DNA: TGTGCCACCAGCAGAGATTTCGGGGGGTCCGTTGTGGGGAATGAGCAGTTCTTC. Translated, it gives CATSRDFGGSVVGNEQFF.

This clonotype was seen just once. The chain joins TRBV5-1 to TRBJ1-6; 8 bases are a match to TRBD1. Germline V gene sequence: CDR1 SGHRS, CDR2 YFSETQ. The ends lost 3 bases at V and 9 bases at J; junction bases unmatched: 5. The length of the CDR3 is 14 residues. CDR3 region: CASSSHRGTSPLHF. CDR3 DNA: TGCGCCAGCAGCTCACACAGGGGGACTTCACCCCTCCACTTT. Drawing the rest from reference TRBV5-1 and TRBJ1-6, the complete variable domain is KAGVTQTPRYLIKTRGQQVTLSCSPISGHRSVSWYQQTPGQGLQFLFEYFSETQRNKGNFPGRFSGRQFSNSRSEMNVSTLELGDSALYLCASSSHRGTSPLHFGNGTRLTVT.

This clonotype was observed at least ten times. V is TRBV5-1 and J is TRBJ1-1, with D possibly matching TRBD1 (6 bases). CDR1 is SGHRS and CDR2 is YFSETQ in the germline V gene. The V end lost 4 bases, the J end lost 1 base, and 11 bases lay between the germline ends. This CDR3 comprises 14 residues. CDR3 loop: CASSQQGRNTEAFF. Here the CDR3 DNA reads TGCGCCAGCAGCCAACAGGGCAGGAACACTGAAGCTTTCTTT.

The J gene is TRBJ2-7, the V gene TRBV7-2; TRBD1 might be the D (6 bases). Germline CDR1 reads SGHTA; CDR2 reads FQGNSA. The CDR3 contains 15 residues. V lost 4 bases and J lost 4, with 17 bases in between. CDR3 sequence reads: CASSYRYRAVYEQYF. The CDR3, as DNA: TGTGCCAGCAGCTATAGGTACAGGGCCGTTTACGAGCAGTACTTC.